This note documents a single T cell receptor (beta chain) sequence. The antigen remains unidentified. The sample comes from a study of blood T cells in healthy people across ages. Study-wide background: Per two T cells, about one barcoded beta molecule was captured through template switching. Study results and caveats: With age, beta diversity per million T cells declined roughly linearly, significantly by around 43. TCR beta diversity was tightly associated with the proportion of naive T cells.

Next came a second PCR, run for roughly 6 to 11 cycles, which used a sample-barcoded 5' primer along with a J-beta primer mix. One entry per CDR3 protein results from TCRdb running MiXCR on the 5' RACE reads. The sample lists some 760,000 distinct CDR3 sequences; 20% to 25% were seen once. Germline CDR1 is SQVTM and CDR2 is ANQGSEA. The CDR3 contains 14 residues. The germline V and J ends were trimmed by 1 base and 0 bases, with 8 bases remaining between them. The sample also formed part of further work on T cells of mothers and their children. This second study says: In each mother, TCR beta CDR3 reads exceeded 9.5 million; in each child, they numbered 2.5 million to 3.5 million.

The TCR was taken from a boy between 10 and 17 years old in good health. This chain links TRBV29-1 with TRBJ2-3; D possibly corresponds to TRBD2 (6 bases). The sample taken for sequencing was blood. CDR3 bases: TGCAGCGTTGAAGGGAGCGGGAGCACAGATACGCAGTATTTT. It yields the protein CSVEGSGSTDTQYF.